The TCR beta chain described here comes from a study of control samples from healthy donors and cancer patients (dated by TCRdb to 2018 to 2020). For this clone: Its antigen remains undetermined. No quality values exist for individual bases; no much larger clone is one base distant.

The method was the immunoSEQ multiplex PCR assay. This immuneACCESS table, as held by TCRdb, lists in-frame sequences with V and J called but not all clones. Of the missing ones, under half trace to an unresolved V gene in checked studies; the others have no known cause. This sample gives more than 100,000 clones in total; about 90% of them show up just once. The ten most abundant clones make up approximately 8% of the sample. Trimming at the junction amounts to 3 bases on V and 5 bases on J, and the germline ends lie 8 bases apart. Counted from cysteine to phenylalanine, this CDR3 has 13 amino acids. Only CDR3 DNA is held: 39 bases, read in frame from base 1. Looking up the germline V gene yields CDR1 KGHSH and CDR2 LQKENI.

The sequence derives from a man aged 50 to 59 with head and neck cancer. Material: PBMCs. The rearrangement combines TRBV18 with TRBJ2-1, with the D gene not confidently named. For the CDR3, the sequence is CASSPLQNNEQFF. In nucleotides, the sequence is TGTGCCAGCTCACCCTTGCAGAACAATGAGCAGTTCTTC.